Sequencing of this TCR beta chain was carried out in a study of blood T cell repertoires in COVID-19. About the research overall: Both acute and convalescent COVID-19 samples were obtained from the United States, Italy and Spain. In each case, the material was cDNA or gDNA derived from T cells, B-cell-depleted T cells, or PBMCs.

The table came from immunoSEQ multiplex PCR; TCRdb's copy has only in-frame clones and leaves some out. Of 35,000 to 45,000 clones detected, 75% to 90% appear once; the ten largest clones hold about 4.6%. The CDR3 runs to 17 residues. The germline gives CDR1 LGHDT, CDR2 YNNKEL (reference sequence). V shed 4 bases, J shed 0 bases, and the junction held 8 bases outside the gene matches. This chain uses TRBV3-1 (or the pseudogene TRBV3-2) with TRBJ2-4; 8 bases agree with TRBD1. The TCR comes from a man aged 60 to 75 with acute or convalescent COVID-19. Sequencing was performed on peripheral blood. The CDR3 spells CASSPRQGQGAKNIQYF. CDR3 bases: TGTGCCAGCAGCCCCCGACAGGGGCAAGGAGCCAAAAACATTCAGTACTTC.